This T cell receptor (beta chain) emerged from a study of blood T cell repertoires in COVID-19. Study at large: Some COVID-19 samples were acute and others convalescent; all came from the United States, Italy and Spain.

In the original workflow: The authors estimated nucleated cell counts from reference gene primer amplification. Method: immunoSEQ multiplex PCR; TCRdb's copy keeps in-frame clones and lacks some. V, J and clone size are those of that table, while D and trimming were read from the DNA. The sample shows roughly 410,000 clones, around nine tenths of them seen only once. Seattle cases were enrolled at active infection and followed longitudinally. V was cut by 4 bases and J by 3 bases, with 7 bases left in between. The CDR3 sequence is 11 residues long. Germline loops: CDR1 GTSNPN, CDR2 SVGIG (reference sequence).

The sequenced material came from peripheral blood. The chain employs TRBV30 and TRBJ2-7; D call uncertain. This clonotype was sampled from a woman aged 40 to 50 with COVID-19, enrolled during active disease. CDR3 amino acids: CAWNRDYEQYF. The CDR3 nucleotides read TGTGCCTGGAACAGAGACTACGAGCAGTACTTC.